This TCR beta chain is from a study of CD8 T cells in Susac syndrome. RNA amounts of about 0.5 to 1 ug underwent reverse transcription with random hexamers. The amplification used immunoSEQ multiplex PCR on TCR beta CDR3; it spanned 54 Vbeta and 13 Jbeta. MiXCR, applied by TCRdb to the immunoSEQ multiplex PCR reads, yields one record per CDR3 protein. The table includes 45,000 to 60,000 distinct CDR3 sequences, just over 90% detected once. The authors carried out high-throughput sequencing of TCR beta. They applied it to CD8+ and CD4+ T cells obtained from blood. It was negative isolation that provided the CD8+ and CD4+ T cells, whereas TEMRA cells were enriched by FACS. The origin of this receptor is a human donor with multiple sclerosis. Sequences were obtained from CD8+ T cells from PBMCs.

This CDR3 reads CAAGLGVEAFF. The CDR3 DNA follows: TGTGCCGCCGGGTTGGGGGTTGAAGCTTTCTTT. This sequence joins TRBV25-1 and TRBJ1-1, with D possibly TRBD1 on 5 matching bases. With 11 bases removed from V and 7 bases from J, the gap between germline ends came to 14 bases. The germline CDR1 and CDR2 sequences are MGHDK and SYGVNS. The CDR3 consists of 11 residues. The variable domain in full, with the rest retrieved from reference TRBV25-1 and TRBJ1-1, is EADIYQTPRYLVIGTGKKITLECSQTMGHDKMYWYQQDPGMELHLIHYSYGVNSTEKGDLSSESTVSRIRTEHFPLTLESARPSHTSQYLCAAGLGVEAFFGQGTRLTVV.